Presented here are 6 T cell receptor beta chains from one specimen sequenced in a study of post-analysis software for immune sequencing data. Study results and limitations: In patients, TRBV5-6, TRBV5-1 and TRBV20-1 belonged to five or six TRBV segments found more frequently than in controls.

Their antigen targets remain unknown. Sequencing libraries made from TCR beta cDNA carried unique molecular identifiers. MiXCR, applied by TCRdb to the PCR reads, yields one record per CDR3 protein. The sample yields about 820,000 distinct CDR3 sequences, around 53% seen once. The sequencing sample was made of blood. The source of these receptors is a girl aged 5 to 17 with multiple sclerosis.

This rearrangement joins TRBV6-1 to TRBJ1-2; D possibly corresponds to TRBD1 (5 bases). This CDR3 has 12 residues. Trimming took off 9 bases at V and 4 bases at J, with 12 bases between the two ends. Per germline, CDR1 MNHNS and CDR2 SASEGT. This CDR3 reads CASTRDGYGYTF. The CDR3 DNA sequence: TGTGCCAGTACTAGGGACGGCTATGGCTACACCTTC.

The V and J genes are TRBV20-1 and TRBJ2-1; TRBD2 matches 10 bases. The J segment lost 0 bases and the V segment lost 4 bases, leaving 3 bases of the junction unmatched. CDR3 length: 15 amino acids. Germline V gene sequence: CDR1 DFQATT, CDR2 SNEGSKA (reference sequence). The CDR3 region is CSATLAGVSYNEQFF. The CDR3 DNA is TGCAGTGCTACCCTAGCGGGGGTCTCCTACAATGAGCAGTTCTTC.

This chain links TRBV6-5 with TRBJ2-3; 13 bases are a match to TRBD2. Germline V CDR1 and CDR2: MNHEY, SVGAGI. This CDR3 comprises 15 residues. With V trimmed by 6 bases and J by 6 bases, 6 bases remained unmatched. For the CDR3, the DNA is TGTGCCAGCAGAAGACTAGCGGGGGGCCCCGATACGCAGTATTTT. Protein product: CASRRLAGGPDTQYF.

The rearrangement joins TRBV12-3 or TRBV12-4 to TRBJ2-1, with 13 bases identical to TRBD2. The CDR3 length is 16 residues. V lost 4 bases and J lost 4; bases outside the gene matches: 4. The DNA of the CDR3 is TGTGCCAGCAGTTCCGGGACTAGCGGGAAATACAATGAGCAGTTCTTC. It yields the protein CASSSGTSGKYNEQFF.

This clonotype has just a few counts. This chain joins TRBV20-1 and TRBJ2-3; 8 bases are a match to TRBD2. The J segment lost 4 bases and the V segment lost 8 bases, leaving 14 bases of the junction unmatched. The germline gives CDR1 DFQATT, CDR2 SNEGSKA (reference sequence). The CDR3 length is 15 residues. CDR3 region: CSSISGTSGPDTQYF. CDR3 DNA: TGCAGTTCTATCTCCGGGACTAGTGGGCCAGATACGCAGTATTTT.

This clonotype has a handful of counts. The chain uses TRBV29-1 and TRBJ2-7; D remains ambiguous. This CDR3 has 11 amino acids. CDR1 and CDR2 from the germline V gene are SQVTM and ANQGSEA. Trimming cost V 0 bases and J 5 bases, with 5 bases left between them. In DNA, the CDR3 is TGCAGCGTTGAAGAGGGTCACGAGCAGTACTTC. This sequence encodes CSVEEGHEQYF.